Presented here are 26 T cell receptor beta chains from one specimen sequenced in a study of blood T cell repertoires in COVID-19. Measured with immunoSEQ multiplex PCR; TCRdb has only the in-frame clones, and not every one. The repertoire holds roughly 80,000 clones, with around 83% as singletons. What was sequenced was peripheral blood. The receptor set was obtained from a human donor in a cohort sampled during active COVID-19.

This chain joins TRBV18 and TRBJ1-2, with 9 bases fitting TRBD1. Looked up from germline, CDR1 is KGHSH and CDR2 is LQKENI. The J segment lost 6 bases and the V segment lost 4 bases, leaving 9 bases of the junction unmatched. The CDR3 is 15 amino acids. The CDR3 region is CASSRMMTGGNGYTF. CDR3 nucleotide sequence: TGTGCCAGCTCACGGATGATGACAGGGGGAAATGGCTACACCTTC. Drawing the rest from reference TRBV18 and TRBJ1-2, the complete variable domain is NAGVMQNPRHLVRRRGQEARLRCSPMKGHSHVYWYRQLPEEGLKFMVYLQKENIIDESGMPKERFSAEFPKEGPSILRIQQVVRGDSAAYFCASSRMMTGGNGYTFGSGTRLTVV.

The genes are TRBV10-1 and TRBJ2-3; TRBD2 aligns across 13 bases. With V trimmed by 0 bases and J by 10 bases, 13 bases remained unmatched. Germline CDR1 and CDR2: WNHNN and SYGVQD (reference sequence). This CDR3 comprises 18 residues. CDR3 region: CASSESGGGLAGASSQYF. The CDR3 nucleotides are TGCGCCAGCAGTGAGTCCGGGGGAGGACTAGCGGGAGCGTCATCGCAGTATTTT.

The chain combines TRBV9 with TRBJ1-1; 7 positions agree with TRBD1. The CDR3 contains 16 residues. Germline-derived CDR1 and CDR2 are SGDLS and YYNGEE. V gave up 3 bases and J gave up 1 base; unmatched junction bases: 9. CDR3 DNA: TGTGCCAGCAGCGCGACAGGGCAGGGGGGGAACACTGAAGCTTTCTTT. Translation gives CASSATGQGGNTEAFF.

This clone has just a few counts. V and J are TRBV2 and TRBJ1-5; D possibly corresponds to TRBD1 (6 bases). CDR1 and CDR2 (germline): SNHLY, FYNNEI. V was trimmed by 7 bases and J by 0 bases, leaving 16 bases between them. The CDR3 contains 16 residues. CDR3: CASTSADSYSNQPQHF. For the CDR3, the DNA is TGTGCCAGCACTTCGGCGGACAGTTATAGCAATCAGCCCCAGCATTTT.

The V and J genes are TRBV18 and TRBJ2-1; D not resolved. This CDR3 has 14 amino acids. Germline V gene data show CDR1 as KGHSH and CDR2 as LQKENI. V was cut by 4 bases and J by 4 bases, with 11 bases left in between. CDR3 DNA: TGTGCCAGCTCACTTGCCCCACTTTACAATGAGCAGTTCTTC. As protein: CASSLAPLYNEQFF.

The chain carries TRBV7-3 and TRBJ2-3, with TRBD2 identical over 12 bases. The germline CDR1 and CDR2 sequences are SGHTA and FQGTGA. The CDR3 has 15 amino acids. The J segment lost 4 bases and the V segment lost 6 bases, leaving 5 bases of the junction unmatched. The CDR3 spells CASRPPSGGADTQYF. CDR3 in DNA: TGTGCCAGCAGACCGCCTAGCGGGGGGGCAGATACGCAGTATTTT.

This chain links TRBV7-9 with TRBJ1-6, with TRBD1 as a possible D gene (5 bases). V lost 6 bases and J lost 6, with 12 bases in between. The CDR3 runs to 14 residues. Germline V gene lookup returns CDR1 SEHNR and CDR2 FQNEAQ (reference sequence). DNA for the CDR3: TGTGCCAGCAGATCAGGGAACGGTAATTCACCCCTCCACTTT. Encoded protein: CASRSGNGNSPLHF. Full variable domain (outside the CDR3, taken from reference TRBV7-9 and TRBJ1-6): DTGVSQNPRHKITKRGQNVTFRCDPISEHNRLYWYRQTLGQGPEFLTYFQNEAQLEKSRLLSDRFSAERPKGSFSTLEIQRTEQGDSAMYLCASRSGNGNSPLHFGNGTRLTVT.

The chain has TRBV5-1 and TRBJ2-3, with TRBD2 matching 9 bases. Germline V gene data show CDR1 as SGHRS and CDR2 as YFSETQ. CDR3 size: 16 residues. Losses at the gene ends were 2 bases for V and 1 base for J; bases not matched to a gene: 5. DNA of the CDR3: TGCGCCAGCAGCTTTGGCGGGAGGGGGGGCACAGATACGCAGTATTTT. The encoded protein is CASSFGGRGGTDTQYF.

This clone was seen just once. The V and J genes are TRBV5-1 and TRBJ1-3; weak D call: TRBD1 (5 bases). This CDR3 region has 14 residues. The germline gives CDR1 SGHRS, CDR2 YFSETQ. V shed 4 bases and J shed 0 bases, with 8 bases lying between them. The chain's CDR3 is CASSPDNSGNTIYF. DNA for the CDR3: TGCGCCAGCAGCCCGGACAACTCTGGAAACACCATATATTTT.

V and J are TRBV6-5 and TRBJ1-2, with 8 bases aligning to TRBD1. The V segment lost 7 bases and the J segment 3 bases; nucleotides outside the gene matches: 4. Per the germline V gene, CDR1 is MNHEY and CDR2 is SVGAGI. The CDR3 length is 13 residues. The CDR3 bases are TGTGCCAGCACCCCAGGGGGCTACTATGGCTACACCTTC. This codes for CASTPGGYYGYTF.

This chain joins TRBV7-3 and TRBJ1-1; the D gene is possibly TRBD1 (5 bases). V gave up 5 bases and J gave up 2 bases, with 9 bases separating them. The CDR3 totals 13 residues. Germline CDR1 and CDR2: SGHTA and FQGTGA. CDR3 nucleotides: TGTGCCAGCAGCGCCAGGGTTAACACTGAAGCTTTCTTT. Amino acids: CASSARVNTEAFF.

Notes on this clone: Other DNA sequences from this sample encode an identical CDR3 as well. CDR3 coding DNA: TGTGCCACCAGCAGAGATCCCCGGGAGACCCAGTACTTC. This gives the protein CATSRDPRETQYF. The chain uses TRBV15 and TRBJ2-5, with no clear D. The germline V gene encodes CDR1 LNHNV and CDR2 YYDKDF (reference sequence). CDR3 length: 13 residues. V lost 0 bases and J 5 bases, leaving 7 bases between the germline ends.

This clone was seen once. CDR3 protein: CASSPGLAGVGNEQFF. DNA of the CDR3: TGTGCCAGCAGCCCCGGGCTGGCGGGGGTAGGAAATGAGCAGTTCTTC. The chain recombines TRBV5-6 with TRBJ2-1; 7 bases align to TRBD2. The germline V gene has CDR1 SGHDT and CDR2 YYEEEE. J was trimmed by 7 bases and V by 4 bases; bases with no gene match: 14. The CDR3 sequence is 16 residues long. Using reference TRBV5-6 and TRBJ2-1 for the parts outside the CDR3, the full variable domain is DAGVTQSPTHLIKTRGQQVTLRCSPKSGHDTVSWYQQALGQGPQFIFQYYEEEERQRGNFPDRFSGHQFPNYSSELNVNALLLGDSALYLCASSPGLAGVGNEQFFGPGTRLTVL.

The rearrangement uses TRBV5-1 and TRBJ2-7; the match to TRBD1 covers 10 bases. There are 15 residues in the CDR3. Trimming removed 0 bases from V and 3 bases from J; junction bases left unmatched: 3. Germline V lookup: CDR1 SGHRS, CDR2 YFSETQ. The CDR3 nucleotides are TGCGCCAGCAGCTTGGGCGGGACAGGGGTCTACGAGCAGTACTTC. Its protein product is CASSLGGTGVYEQYF.

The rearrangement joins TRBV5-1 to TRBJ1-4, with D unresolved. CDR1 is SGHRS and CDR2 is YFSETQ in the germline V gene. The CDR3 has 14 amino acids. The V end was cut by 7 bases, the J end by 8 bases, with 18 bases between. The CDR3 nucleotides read TGCGCCAGCTGTCGGGCCCCGGGCGGGGAAAAACTGTTTTTT. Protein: CASCRAPGGEKLFF.

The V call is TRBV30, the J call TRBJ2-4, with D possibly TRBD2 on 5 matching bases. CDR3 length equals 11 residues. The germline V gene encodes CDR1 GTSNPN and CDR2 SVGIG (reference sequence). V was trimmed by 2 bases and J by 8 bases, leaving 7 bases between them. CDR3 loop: CAWSRGDIQYF. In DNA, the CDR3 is TGTGCCTGGAGTCGGGGAGACATTCAGTACTTC.

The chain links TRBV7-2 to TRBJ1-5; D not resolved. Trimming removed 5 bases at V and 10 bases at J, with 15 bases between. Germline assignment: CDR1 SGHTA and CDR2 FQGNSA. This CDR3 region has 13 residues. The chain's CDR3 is CASSVRLADPQHF. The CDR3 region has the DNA TGTGCCAGCAGCGTCCGTCTGGCTGATCCCCAGCATTTT.

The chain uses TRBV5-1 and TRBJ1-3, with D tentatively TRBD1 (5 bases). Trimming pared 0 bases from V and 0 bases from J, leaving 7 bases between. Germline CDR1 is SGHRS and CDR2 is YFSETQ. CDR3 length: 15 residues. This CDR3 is CASSLDRSSGNTIYF. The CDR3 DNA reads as TGCGCCAGCAGCTTGGACAGGTCCTCTGGAAACACCATATATTTT.

CDR3 coding DNA: TGTGCCAGCAGCCAAGATCCCACAGGGCGAGATACGCAGTATTTT. This translates into CASSQDPTGRDTQYF. The V and J genes are TRBV14 and TRBJ2-3, with D possibly matching TRBD1 (6 bases). Looked up from germline, CDR1 is SGHDN and CDR2 is FVKESK. The length of the CDR3 is 15 residues. Trimming left V 0 bases short and J 5 bases short, with 12 bases between.

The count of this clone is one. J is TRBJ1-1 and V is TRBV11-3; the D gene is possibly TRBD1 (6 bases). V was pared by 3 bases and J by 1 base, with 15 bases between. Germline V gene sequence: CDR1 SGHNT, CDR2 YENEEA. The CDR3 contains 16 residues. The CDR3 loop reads CASSFGAGVSNTEAFF. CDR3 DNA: TGTGCCAGCAGCTTTGGGGCAGGGGTCTCGAACACTGAAGCTTTCTTT.

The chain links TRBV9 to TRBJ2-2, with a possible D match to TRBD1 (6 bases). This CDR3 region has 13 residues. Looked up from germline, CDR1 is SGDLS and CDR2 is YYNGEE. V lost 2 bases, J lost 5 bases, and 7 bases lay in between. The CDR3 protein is CASSVGQTGELFF. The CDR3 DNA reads TGTGCCAGCAGCGTCGGACAGACCGGGGAGCTGTTTTTT.

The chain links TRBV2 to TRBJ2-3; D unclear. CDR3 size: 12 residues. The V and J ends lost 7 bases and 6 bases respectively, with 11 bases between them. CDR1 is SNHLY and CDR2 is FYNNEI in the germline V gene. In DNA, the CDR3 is TGTGCCAGCAAGTTAGAGGAGGATACGCAGTATTTT. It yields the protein CASKLEEDTQYF.

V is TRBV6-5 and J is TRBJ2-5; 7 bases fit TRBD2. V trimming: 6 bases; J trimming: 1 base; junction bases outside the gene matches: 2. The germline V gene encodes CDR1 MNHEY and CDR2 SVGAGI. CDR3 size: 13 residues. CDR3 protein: CASSSGTQETQYF. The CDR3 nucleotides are TGTGCCAGCAGCAGCGGGACCCAAGAGACCCAGTACTTC.

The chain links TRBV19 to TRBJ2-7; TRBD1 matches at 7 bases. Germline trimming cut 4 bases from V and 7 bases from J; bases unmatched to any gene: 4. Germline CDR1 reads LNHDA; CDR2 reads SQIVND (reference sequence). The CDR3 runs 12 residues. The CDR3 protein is CASSRQTGEQYF. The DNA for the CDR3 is TGTGCCAGTAGTAGACAGACAGGGGAGCAGTACTTC.

The CDR3 region has the DNA TGTGCCAGCAGCTCACACAGCCGGGGAAACACCATATATTTT. Protein: CASSSHSRGNTIYF. The chain joins TRBV28 to TRBJ1-3; D not resolved. V was cut by 6 bases and J by 4 bases, with 13 bases left in between. The germline V gene has CDR1 MDHEN and CDR2 SYDVKM. This CDR3 is built from 14 residues.

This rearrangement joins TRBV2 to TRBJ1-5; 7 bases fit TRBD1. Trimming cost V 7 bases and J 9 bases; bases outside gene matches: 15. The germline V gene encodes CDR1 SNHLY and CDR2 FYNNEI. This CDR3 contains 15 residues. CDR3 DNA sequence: TGTGCCAGCACCGAACGTACAGGGGTGGATGGGCCCCAGCATTTT. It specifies CASTERTGVDGPQHF.